What follows describes a single T cell receptor beta chain. Antigen unknown. The V end was cut by 4 bases, the J end by 0 bases, with 14 bases between. CDR3 length: 16 amino acids. Germline lookup yields CDR1 SGHRS and CDR2 YFSETQ. The data originate from a study of Ad26.COV2.S vaccination and SARS-CoV-2 variants. Study-level information: By the intramuscular route, Ad26.COV2.S was given once, or twice 56 days apart. Findings and limits, study-wide: Reportedly, after vaccination the spike-specific CD8+ and CD4+ T cell responses displayed substantial breadth.

The treatment here: around 19 received Ad26.COV2.S at low or high dose, single or two shots; about 5 received placebo; per-sample allocation not given. On day 63 after the first injection, vaccine and placebo recipients gave samples. Some clones are missing from TCRdb's copy, which holds only in-frame ones; the method was immunoSEQ multiplex PCR. The data hold around 320,000 clones, with over 80% observed a single time. The sequence derives from a person aged 18-60 years who received the Ad26.COV2.S COVID-19 vaccine or a placebo. This sample comprised peripheral blood, obtained in a trial of Ad26.COV2.S vaccine versus placebo. This chain links TRBV5-1 with TRBJ2-1; D may be TRBD1 (5 bases). The CDR3 DNA follows: TGCGCCAGCAGCAAGGATGACAGTAGCTCCTACAATGAGCAGTTCTTC. This translates into CASSKDDSSSYNEQFF.